This T cell receptor (beta chain) was recorded in a study of cytomegalovirus exposure and HLA in healthy donors. The V and J ends lost 3 bases and 8 bases, in that order; junction bases with no gene match: 11. This CDR3 is built from 16 residues. Germline CDR1 is SGDLS and CDR2 is YYNGEE. In the PCR, 60 Vbeta and 13 Jbeta primers were used. Sequenced by immunoSEQ multiplex PCR; TCRdb stores in-frame clones only, minus some. Of about 190,000 clones in the sample, 65% to 85% are singletons; the top ten hold 1.5% to 2%. This receptor was identified in a woman younger than 35 in good health and CMV-seronegative. Material: PBMCs. The J gene is TRBJ1-3, the V gene TRBV9, with 10 bases lining up with TRBD1. CDR3 nucleotide sequence: TGTGCCAGCAGCGGAGTAAGTGGGACAGGGGTCGACACCATATATTTT. Its translation is CASSGVSGTGVDTIYF.